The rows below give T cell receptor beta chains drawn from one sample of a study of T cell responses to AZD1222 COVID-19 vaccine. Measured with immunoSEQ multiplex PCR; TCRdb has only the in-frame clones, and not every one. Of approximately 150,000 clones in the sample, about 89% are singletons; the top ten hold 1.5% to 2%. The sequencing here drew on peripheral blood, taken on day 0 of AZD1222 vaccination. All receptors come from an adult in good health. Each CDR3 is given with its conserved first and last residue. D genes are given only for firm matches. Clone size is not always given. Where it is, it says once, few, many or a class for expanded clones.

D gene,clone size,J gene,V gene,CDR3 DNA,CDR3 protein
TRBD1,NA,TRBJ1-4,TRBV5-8,TGTGCCAGCAGCTCTAACGGACAGGGGGTAGAAAAACTGTTTTTT,CASSSNGQGVEKLFF
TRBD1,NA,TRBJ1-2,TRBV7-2,TGTGCCAGCAGCTCCGGGACAGCTCAACTCTATGGCTACACCTTC,CASSSGTAQLYGYTF
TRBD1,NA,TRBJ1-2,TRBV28,TGTGCCAGCAGCCAAACAGGGGACTATGGCTACACCTTC,CASSQTGDYGYTF
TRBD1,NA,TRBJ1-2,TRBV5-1,TGCGCCAGCAGCTTAGATCCAGGGGGCAAAGACTATGGCTACACCTTC,CASSLDPGGKDYGYTF
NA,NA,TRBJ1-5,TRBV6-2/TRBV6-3,TGTGCCAGCAGCCCTGGCTACCAGCCCCAGCATTTT,CASSPGYQPQHF
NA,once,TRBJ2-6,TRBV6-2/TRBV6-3,TGTGCCAGCAGTTATTACGACAGAGCAGTCTCTGGGGCCAACGTCCTGACTTTC,CASSYYDRAVSGANVLTF
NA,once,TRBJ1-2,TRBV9,TGTGCCAGCAGCGTAGATGCAGGGGCGAACTATGGCTACACCTTC,CASSVDAGANYGYTF
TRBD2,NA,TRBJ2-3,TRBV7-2,TGTGCCAGCAGCTTACAGACTAGCGGGAGCCCCTTGGGTACGCAGTATTTT,CASSLQTSGSPLGTQYF
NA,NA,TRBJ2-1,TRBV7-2,TGTGCCAGCAGCCCGGAAGGGTGGAATGAGCAGTTCTTC,CASSPEGWNEQFF
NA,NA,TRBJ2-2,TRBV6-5,TGTGCCAGCAGAATTGAGCGGCGCGGGGAGCTGTTTTTT,CASRIERRGELFF
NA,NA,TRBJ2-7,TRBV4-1,TGCGCCAGCAGCCAAGGGGGGGGGCTAATAGACGAGCAGTACTTC,CASSQGGGLIDEQYF
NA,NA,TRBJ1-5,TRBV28,TGTGCCAGCAGTTCACCCTCGTCAGGTAGACAGCCCCAGCATTTT,CASSSPSSGRQPQHF
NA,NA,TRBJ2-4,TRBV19,TGTGCCAGTAGTGTACAGGGGAGGTCGGCCAAAAACATTCAGTACTTC,CASSVQGRSAKNIQYF
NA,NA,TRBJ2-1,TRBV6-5,TGTGCCAGCAGTACCCTGGGCTCCTACAATGAGCAGTTCTTC,CASSTLGSYNEQFF
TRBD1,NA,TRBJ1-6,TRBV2,TGTGCCAGCAGTGGGGTGGGACAGTCGAATTCACCCCTCCACTTT,CASSGVGQSNSPLHF
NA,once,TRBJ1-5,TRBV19,TGTGCCAGTAGTATAGTTTTGGACAGCAATAGCAATCAGCCCCAGCATTTT,CASSIVLDSNSNQPQHF
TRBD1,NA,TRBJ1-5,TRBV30,TGTGCCTGCGGACAGGGGGCTTCTAGTCAGCCCCAGCATTTT,CACGQGASSQPQHF
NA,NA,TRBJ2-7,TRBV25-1,TGTGCCAGCAGTCGAGCAGGATACACCTACGAGCAGTACTTC,CASSRAGYTYEQYF
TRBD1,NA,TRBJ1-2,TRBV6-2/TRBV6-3,TGTGCCAGCAGTTCAGGGGGCAGAGGCGTCTATGGCTACACCTTC,CASSSGGRGVYGYTF
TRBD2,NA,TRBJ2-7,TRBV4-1,TGCGCCAGCAGCCAAGAAATAGGAGGACTAGCGGGTAGCAACGAGCAGTACTTC,CASSQEIGGLAGSNEQYF
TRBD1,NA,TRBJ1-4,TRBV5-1,TGCGCCAGCAGCTTGGTTAGGGGGCGTGATAAACTGTTTTTT,CASSLVRGRDKLFF
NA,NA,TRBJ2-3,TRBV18,TGTGCCAGCTCACCAATGGGGGGGGCACGAGATACGCAGTATTTT,CASSPMGGARDTQYF
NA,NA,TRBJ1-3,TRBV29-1,TGCAGCGTTGACTGGGGCTCTGGAAACACCATATATTTT,CSVDWGSGNTIYF
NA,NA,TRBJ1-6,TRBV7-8,TGTGCCAGCATCCAGGGGACCGGGGGGGCCGGCGATTCACCCCTCCACTTT,CASIQGTGGAGDSPLHF
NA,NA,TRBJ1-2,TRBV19,TGTGCCAGCGGGGGGTCGAGAAAAAACTATGGCTACACCTTC,CASGGSRKNYGYTF
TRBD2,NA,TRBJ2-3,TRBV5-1,TGCGCCAGCAGCCGCGGGGGAGGTGGGGGCACAGATACGCAGTATTTT,CASSRGGGGGTDTQYF
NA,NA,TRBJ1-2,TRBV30,TGTGCCTGTCCACAGTTTAACTATGGCTACACCTTC,CACPQFNYGYTF
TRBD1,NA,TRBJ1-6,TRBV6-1,TGTGCCAGCAGTGAACAGACAGGGGGCTCTAAGTCCTCACCCCTCCACTTT,CASSEQTGGSKSSPLHF
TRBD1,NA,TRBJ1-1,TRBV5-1,TGCGCCAGCAGCTACGCTGGACAGGGGGCGCCCACTGAAGCTTTCTTT,CASSYAGQGAPTEAFF
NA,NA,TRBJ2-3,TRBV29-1,TGCAGCTGGAGGGGAGGAGGGATCGGAACAGATACGCAGTATTTT,CSWRGGGIGTDTQYF
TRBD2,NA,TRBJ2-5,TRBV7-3,TGTGCCAGCAGCTTCGGCAGACTAGCGGGGGGACAAGAGACCCAGTACTTC,CASSFGRLAGGQETQYF
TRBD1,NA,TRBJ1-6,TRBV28,TGTGCCAGCAGCTCGGGACAGTCACCCCTCCACTTT,CASSSGQSPLHF
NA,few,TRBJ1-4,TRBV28,TGTGCCAGCAGTTTAAATGGGGTGGGAAGTGAAAAACTGTTTTTT,CASSLNGVGSEKLFF
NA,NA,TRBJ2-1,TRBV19,TGTGCCAGTAGTATGGTACGGGGGCTAACCTACAATGAGCAGTTCTTC,CASSMVRGLTYNEQFF
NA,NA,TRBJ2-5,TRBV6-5,TGTGCCAGCAGTTATTCCAAAATTGAGTGGACCCAGTACTTC,CASSYSKIEWTQYF
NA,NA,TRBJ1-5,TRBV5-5,TGTGCCAGCAGCTTGTTGGGGAATCAGCCCCAGCATTTT,CASSLLGNQPQHF
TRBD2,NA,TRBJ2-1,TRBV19,TGTGCCAGTAGTACCGCCGCCGGGACTAGCGGGAGAGGTGAGCAGTTCTTC,CASSTAAGTSGRGEQFF
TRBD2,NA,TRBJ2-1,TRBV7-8,TGTGCCAGCAGCCTGTCGGGTAGCGCGGGAGTTGAGCAGTTCTTC,CASSLSGSAGVEQFF
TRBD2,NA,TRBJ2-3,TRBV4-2,TGTGCCAGCAGCGCTAGCAGCGGGGGGCTTCCCACAGATACGCAGTATTTT,CASSASSGGLPTDTQYF
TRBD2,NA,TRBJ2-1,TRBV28,TGTGCCAGCAGTTTACCTAGCGGGTACGGCTCCTACAATGAGCAGTTCTTC,CASSLPSGYGSYNEQFF
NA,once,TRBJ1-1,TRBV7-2,TGTGCCAGCAGCAAAGTGGGAAGGACTGAAGCTTTCTTT,CASSKVGRTEAFF
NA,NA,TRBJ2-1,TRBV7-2,TGTGCCAGCAGCTTCCCGGGACATATGGTATCTAGCTCCTACAATGAGCAGTTCTTC,CASSFPGHMVSSSYNEQFF
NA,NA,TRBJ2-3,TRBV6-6,TGTGCCAGCAGCCAGCTGACAGATACGCAGTATTTT,CASSQLTDTQYF
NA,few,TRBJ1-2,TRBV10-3,TGTGCCATCAGTGAGTCACAGGGAGCCTATGGCTACACCTTC,CAISESQGAYGYTF